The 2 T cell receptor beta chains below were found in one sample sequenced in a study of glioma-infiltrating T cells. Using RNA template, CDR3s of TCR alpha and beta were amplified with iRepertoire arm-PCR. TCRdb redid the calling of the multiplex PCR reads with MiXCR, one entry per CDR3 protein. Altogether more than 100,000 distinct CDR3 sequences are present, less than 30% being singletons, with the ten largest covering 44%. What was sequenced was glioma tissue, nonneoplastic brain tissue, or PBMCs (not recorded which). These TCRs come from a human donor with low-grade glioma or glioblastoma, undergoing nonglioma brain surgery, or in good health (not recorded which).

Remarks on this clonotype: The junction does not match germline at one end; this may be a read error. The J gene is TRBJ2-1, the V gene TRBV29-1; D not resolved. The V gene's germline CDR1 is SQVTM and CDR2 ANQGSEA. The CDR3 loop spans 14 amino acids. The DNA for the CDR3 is TGCAGCTTACGAAGGAGTGGCTCCCACAATGAGCAGTTCTTC. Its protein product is CSLRRSGSHNEQFF.

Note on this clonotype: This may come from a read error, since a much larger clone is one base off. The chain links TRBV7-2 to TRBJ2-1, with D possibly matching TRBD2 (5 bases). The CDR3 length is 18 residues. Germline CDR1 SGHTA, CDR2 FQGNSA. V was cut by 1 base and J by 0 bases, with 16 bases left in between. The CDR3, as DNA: TGTGCCAGCAGCTTAGGGTGGAAGACGGGGAACTCCTACAATGAGCAGTTCTTC. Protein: CASSLGWKTGNSYNEQFF.